The clone carrying this TCR beta chain was observed a handful of times. Antigen specificity is unknown. Germline CDR1 SQVTM, CDR2 ANQGSEA. The V end lost 3 bases, the J end lost 0 bases, and 3 bases lay between the germline ends. The CDR3 sequence is 12 residues long. The PCR contained 60 Vbeta and 13 Jbeta primers. TCRdb keeps only in-frame clones here, not all; method: immunoSEQ multiplex PCR. In the table there are roughly 180,000 clones, just under 80% of which are singletons. The sample belongs to a study of cytomegalovirus exposure and HLA in healthy donors. General observations from the study: Highest at DRB1 and lowest at HLA-C, TCR association rates differed among HLA loci in a later analysis. There were some V segments, including TRBV6-2 and TRBV6-3, excluded as indistinguishable.

Sample: PBMCs. The chain combines TRBV29-1 with TRBJ2-1; no clear D gene. The clonotype comes from a female donor in good health and CMV-seronegative. The chain's CDR3 is CSVDRSYNEQFF. The CDR3 DNA sequence: TGCAGCGTTGACCGCTCCTACAATGAGCAGTTCTTC.